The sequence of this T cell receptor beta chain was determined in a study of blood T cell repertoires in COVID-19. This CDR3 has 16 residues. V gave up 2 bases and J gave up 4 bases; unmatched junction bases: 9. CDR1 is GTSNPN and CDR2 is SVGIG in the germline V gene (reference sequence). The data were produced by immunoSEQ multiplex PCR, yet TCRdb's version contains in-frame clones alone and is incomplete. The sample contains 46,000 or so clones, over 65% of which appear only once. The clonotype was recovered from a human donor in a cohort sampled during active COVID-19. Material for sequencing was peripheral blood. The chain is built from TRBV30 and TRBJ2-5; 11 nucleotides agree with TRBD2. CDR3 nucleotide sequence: TGTGCCTGGAGTAGGGATAGCGGGGGGGCCGGAGAGACCCAGTACTTC. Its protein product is CAWSRDSGGAGETQYF.